This TCR beta chain is drawn from a study of T cells in Graves' hyperthyroidism and ophthalmopathy. To note about this clonotype: A read error may be the cause here, since a much bigger clone is one base away.

RNA transcripts were the template for amplifying TCR beta CDR3 regions. Initially, a first-round RT-PCR of the TCR CDR3 employed the HTBI primer set. TCRdb re-derived calls from the multiplex PCR reads in MiXCR, one entry per CDR3 protein. The sample shows a few hundred thousand distinct CDR3 sequences, roughly 23% of them seen only once. Uncontrolled infection, other autoimmune disease, pregnancy or lactation led to exclusion. The study based diagnoses on clinical symptoms, serum thyroxine and TRAb, thyroid ultrasound and orbital computed tomography. Trimming removed 2 bases from V and 10 bases from J, with 18 bases in between. The CDR3 covers 15 residues. The germline V gene encodes CDR1 SGHTA and CDR2 FQGNSA.

The chain joins TRBV7-2 to TRBJ2-1, with a possible D match to TRBD2 (6 bases). The sequenced sample consisted of blood. The source of this sequence is a woman aged 70-85 years with Graves' ophthalmopathy. The CDR3 loop reads CASSLLANKAYEQFF. The CDR3 coding sequence is TGTGCCAGCAGCTTACTAGCGAACAAAGCCTACGAGCAGTTCTTC. Combining the CDR3 with reference TRBV7-2 and TRBJ2-1 gives the whole variable domain GAGVSQSPSNKVTEKGKDVELRCDPISGHTALYWYRQSLGQGLEFLIYFQGNSAPDKSGLPSDRFSAERTGGSVSTLTIQRTQQEDSAVYLCASSLLANKAYEQFFGPGTRLTVL.